A single sample is the source of the 4 T cell receptor beta chains below, sequenced in a study of blood T cell repertoires in COVID-19. Assay: immunoSEQ multiplex PCR; the TCRdb copy retains only in-frame clones and omits some. The sample yields about 140,000 clones, about 90% seen once. The sample taken for sequencing was peripheral blood. These receptors were taken from an elderly woman with acute or convalescent COVID-19.

In its sample, this clone was seen once. One junction end does not reproduce the germline sequence, and a read error may be involved. The V call is TRBV7-7, the J call TRBJ2-2; TRBD2 matches at 7 bases. Germline-derived CDR1 and CDR2 are SSHAT and FNYEAQ (reference sequence). This CDR3 region has 14 residues. Here the CDR3 DNA reads TGTGCTAGCAGCCTGAGGGGAGGGCCCGGGGAGCTGTTTTTT. Protein sequence: CASSLRGGPGELFF. The full variable domain, its missing parts supplied by reference TRBV7-7 and TRBJ2-2, is GAGVSQSPRYKVTKRGQDVTLRCDPISSHATLYWYQQALGQGPEFLTYFNYEAQPDKSGLPSDRFSAERPEGSISTLTIQRTEQRDSAMYRCASSLRGGPGELFFGEGSRLTVL.

The rearrangement joins TRBV5-6 to TRBJ1-4; unclear D gene. There are 14 residues in the CDR3. Germline loops: CDR1 SGHDT, CDR2 YYEEEE. V was cut by 1 base and J by 6 bases, with 10 bases left in between. The CDR3: CASSLSGIDEKLFF. The DNA for the CDR3 is TGTGCCAGCAGCTTGTCGGGGATTGATGAAAAACTGTTTTTT.

The chain couples TRBV5-1 to TRBJ1-2; D gene ambiguous. This CDR3 contains 14 residues. CDR1 and CDR2 (germline): SGHRS, YFSETQ. V was cut by 4 bases and J by 8 bases, with 18 bases left in between. The CDR3 protein is CASSQYPQSGGYTF. The CDR3 DNA is TGCGCCAGCAGCCAATACCCCCAGTCGGGAGGCTACACCTTC.

V usage is TRBV9 and J usage is TRBJ2-3, with 7 bases lining up with TRBD2. V lost 2 bases and J lost 3; bases outside the gene matches: 6. CDR3 size: 15 residues. Germline lookup yields CDR1 SGDLS and CDR2 YYNGEE. CDR3 DNA sequence: TGTGCCAGCAGCGTTAACTACGGGGGGACAGATACGCAGTATTTT. Protein: CASSVNYGGTDTQYF.